This T cell receptor (beta chain) was profiled in a study of blood T cell repertoires in COVID-19. Looking at the study overall: From the United States, Italy and Spain came samples of acute and convalescent COVID-19. Nucleic acid was either cDNA or gDNA, and it came from T cells, B-cell-depleted T cells, or PBMCs.

Per the original methods: By means of reference gene primer amplification, nucleated cell counts were estimated. Repertoires were generated with immunoSEQ multiplex PCR, while TCRdb's copy carries only in-frame clones and drops some. The V and J calls and the clone size are those of that table, but D and trimming were determined from the DNA. This sample carries around 70,000 clones, roughly 89% of them seen once, and the ten largest clones take around 10%. The TCR was taken from a man older than 75 with acute or convalescent COVID-19. What was sequenced was peripheral blood.

The CDR3 DNA reads TGTGCCAGCAGTCTTTCTGGAAACACCATATATTTT. It specifies CASSLSGNTIYF. The chain carries TRBV3-1 (or the pseudogene TRBV3-2) and TRBJ1-3; D not certain. Per the germline V gene, CDR1 is LGHDT and CDR2 is YNNKEL (reference sequence). The CDR3 runs to 12 residues. Trimming left V 6 bases short and J 1 base short, with 4 bases between.